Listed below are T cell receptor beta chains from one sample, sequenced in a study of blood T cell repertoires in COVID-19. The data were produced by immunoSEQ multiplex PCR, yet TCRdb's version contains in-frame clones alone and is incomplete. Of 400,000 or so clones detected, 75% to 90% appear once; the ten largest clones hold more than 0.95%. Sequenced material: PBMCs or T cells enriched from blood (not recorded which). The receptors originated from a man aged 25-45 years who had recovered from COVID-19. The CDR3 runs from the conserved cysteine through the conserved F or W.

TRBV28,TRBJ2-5,CASSGGLAGSGTQYF
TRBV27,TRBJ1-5,CASRGTGGNQPQHF
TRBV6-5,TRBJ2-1,CASTSSGDEQFF
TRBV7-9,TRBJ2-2,CASIPQGQQNTGELFF
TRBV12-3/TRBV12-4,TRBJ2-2,CASSPPGGELFF
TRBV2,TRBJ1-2,CASSVGTSNYGYTF
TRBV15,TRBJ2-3,CATSGESGGFPDTQYF
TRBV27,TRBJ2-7,CASSLAVSYEQYF
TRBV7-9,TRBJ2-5,CASSSSLAETQYF
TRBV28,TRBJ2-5,CASRPSGGLETQYF
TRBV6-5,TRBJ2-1,CASSYSLAGVRNEQFF
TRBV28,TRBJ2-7,CASSWELAGEQYF
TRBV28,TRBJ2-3,CASGGTSGASTDTQYF
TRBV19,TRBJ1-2,CASNHPGGGYGYTF
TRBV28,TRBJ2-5,CASRTSGTETQYF
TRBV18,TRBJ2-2,CASSTATGELFF
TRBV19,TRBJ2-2,CASSRQGASTGELFF
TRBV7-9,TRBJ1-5,CASDTGTGGQPQHF
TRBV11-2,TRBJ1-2,CASSPDRGYGYTF
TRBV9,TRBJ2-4,CASSNREGIQYF
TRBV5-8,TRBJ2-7,CASSKTGDLYEQYF
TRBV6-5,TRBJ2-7,CASQRGPSSSYEQYF
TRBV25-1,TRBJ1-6,CASSAQGYNSPLHF
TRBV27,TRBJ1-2,CASSSWTGESGYTF
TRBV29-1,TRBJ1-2,CSDGGRDGYTF
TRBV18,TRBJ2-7,CASSPFDRDYEQYF
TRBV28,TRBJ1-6,CASSLDRARNSPLHF
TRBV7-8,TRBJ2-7,CASSLSARELPYEQYF
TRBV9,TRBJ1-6,CASSVGQGWNSPLHF
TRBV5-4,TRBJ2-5,CASSQVGPGGETQYF
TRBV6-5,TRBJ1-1,CASSYSRTGGLTEAFF